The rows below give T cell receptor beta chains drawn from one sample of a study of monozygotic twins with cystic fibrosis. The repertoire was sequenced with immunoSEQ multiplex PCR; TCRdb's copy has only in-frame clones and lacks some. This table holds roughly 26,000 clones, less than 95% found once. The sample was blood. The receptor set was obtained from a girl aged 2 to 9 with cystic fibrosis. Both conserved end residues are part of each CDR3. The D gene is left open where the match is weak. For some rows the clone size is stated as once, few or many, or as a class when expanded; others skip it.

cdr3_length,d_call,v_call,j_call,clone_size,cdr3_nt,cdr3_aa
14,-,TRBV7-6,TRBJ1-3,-,TGTGCCAGCAGCTTAGGGGGACCTGGAAACACCATATATTTT,CASSLGGPGNTIYF
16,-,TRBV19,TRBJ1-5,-,TGTGCCAGTAGTAAGACAGGAGGATATAGCAATCAGCCCCAGCATTTT,CASSKTGGYSNQPQHF
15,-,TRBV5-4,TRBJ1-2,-,TGTGCCAGCAGCACCGGGGGGGGGCTCGGCTATGGCTACACCTTC,CASSTGGGLGYGYTF
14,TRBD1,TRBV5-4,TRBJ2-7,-,TGTGCCAGCAGCACGACAGGGGTGACCTACGAGCAGTACTTC,CASSTTGVTYEQYF
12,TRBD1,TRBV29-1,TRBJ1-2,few,TGCAGCGTCCGGGGACAGTCCGTGGTCTACACCTTC,CSVRGQSVVYTF
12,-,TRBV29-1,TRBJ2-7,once,TGCAGCGTTACATCGGACACCTACGAGCAGTACTTC,CSVTSDTYEQYF
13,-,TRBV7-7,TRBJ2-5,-,TGTGCCAGCAGCTTAGGATTTAAAGAGACCCAGTACTTC,CASSLGFKETQYF
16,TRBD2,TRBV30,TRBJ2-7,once,TGTGCCTGGGCCCGGACTAGCGGGGGGGGTTCCTACGAGCAGTACTTC,CAWARTSGGGSYEQYF
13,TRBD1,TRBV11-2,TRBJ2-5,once,TGTGCCAGCAGACCAGGGGGCACGGAGACCCAGTACTTC,CASRPGGTETQYF
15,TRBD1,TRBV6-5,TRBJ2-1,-,TGTGCCAGCAGTACTACAGGGGTCTCCTACAATGAGCAGTTCTTC,CASSTTGVSYNEQFF
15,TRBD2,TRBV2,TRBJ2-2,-,TGTGCCAGTTGCTTGTCGACAGCGGGGGCCGGGGAGCTGTTTTTT,CASCLSTAGAGELFF
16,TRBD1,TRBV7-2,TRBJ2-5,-,TGTGCCAGCAGCCTCGACAGGGGGCCCGGAATGGAGACCCAGTACTTC,CASSLDRGPGMETQYF
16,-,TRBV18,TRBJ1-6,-,TGTGCCAGCTCACCACCAACGCAGGCCCCTAATTCACCCCTCCACTTT,CASSPPTQAPNSPLHF
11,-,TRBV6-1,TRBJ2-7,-,TGTGCCAGCAGTGGATTCTACGAGCAGTACTTC,CASSGFYEQYF
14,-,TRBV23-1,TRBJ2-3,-,TGCGCCAGCAGGCGGGACAGCGGTACAGATACGCAGTATTTT,CASRRDSGTDTQYF
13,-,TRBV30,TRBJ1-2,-,TGTGCCTGGGTCGGACGGAATAACTATGGCTACACCTTC,CAWVGRNNYGYTF
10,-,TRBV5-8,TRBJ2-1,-,TGTGCCAGCAGCCGTAATGAGCAGTTCTTC,CASSRNEQFF
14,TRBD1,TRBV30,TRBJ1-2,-,TGTGCCTGCGCTGGTGGCAGGGGGAACTATGGCTACACCTTC,CACAGGRGNYGYTF
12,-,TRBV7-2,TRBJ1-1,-,TGTGCCAGCAGCAAGACGCTTGGTGAAGCTTTCTTT,CASSKTLGEAFF
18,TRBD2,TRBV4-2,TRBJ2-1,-,TGTGCCAGCAGCCAGGGACTAGCGGGGGGCGTCTATGACAATGAGCAGTTCTTC,CASSQGLAGGVYDNEQFF
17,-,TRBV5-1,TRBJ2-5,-,TGCGCCAGCAGCTTGGGTGGGGGCCATTTGGACCAAGAGACCCAGTACTTC,CASSLGGGHLDQETQYF
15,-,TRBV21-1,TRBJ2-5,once,TGTGCCAGCAGCCTGCCGGGACACCGTGACGAGACCCAGTACTTC,CASSLPGHRDETQYF